This T cell receptor (beta chain) came from a study of regulatory T cells in long-lasting Graves disease. As for the study in general: Less than 3 months of antithyroid drugs had been taken by newly diagnosed Graves' patients.

This clonotype has at least ten counts. Its antigen remains unidentified. Noted time point: newly diagnosed GD, antithyroid drugs for less than 3 months. RNA extracted from PBMCs served as the sequencing template. Guidelines of the American Thyroid Association were used to diagnose Graves' disease. Germline V gene sequence: CDR1 MNHNS, CDR2 SASEGT. V shed 7 bases, J shed 2 bases, and the junction held 11 bases outside the gene matches. There are 15 residues in the CDR3. Regarding the study as a whole: A limited number of samples was an acknowledged limitation.

HTBI primers from iRepertoire and Arm-PCR of CDR3 regions yielded the TCR beta libraries. TCRdb ran MiXCR on the multiplex PCR reads and lists one entry per CDR3 protein. This sample has approximately 310,000 distinct CDR3 sequences, with about 18% found just once. This chain joins TRBV6-1 and TRBJ2-7; 7 bases line up with TRBD2. This clonotype was obtained from a female donor with Graves disease. The sample consisted of peripheral blood mononuclear cells (PBMCs), taken at new diagnosis, from a patient treated with antithyroid drugs. The CDR3 region is CASNPDGLAAYEQYF. CDR3 bases: TGTGCCAGCAACCCCGATGGGCTAGCGGCCTACGAGCAGTACTTC.